These 17 T cell receptor beta chains were all obtained from the same sample, sequenced in a study of CD4 T cells in relation to SARS-CoV-2 and coronaviruses. What these receptors recognize is not known. Method: immunoSEQ multiplex PCR; TCRdb's copy keeps in-frame clones and lacks some. The sample carries some 40,000 clones, approximately 80% recorded once. Material for sequencing was memory CD4+ T cells from PBMCs, cultured in vitro. These receptors were taken from an adult with COVID-19.

To note about this clone: Germline is not matched at one junction end, which may reflect a read error. This chain joins TRBV28 and TRBJ2-7; 10 bases line up with TRBD1. CDR3 length equals 13 residues. CDR1 is MDHEN, CDR2 SYDVKM, per germline. Here the CDR3 reads CASSLAGTGEMGF. The CDR3 DNA reads TGTGCCAGCAGTTTAGCGGGGACAGGGGAAATGGGCTTC.

The chain couples TRBV5-4 to TRBJ1-6; no clear D. Between the trimmed V and J ends, which lost 4 bases and 3 bases, there was a span of 8 bases. Per germline, CDR1 SGHNT and CDR2 YYREEE (reference sequence). CDR3 length: 14 amino acids. CDR3: CASSARDYNSPLHF. DNA for the CDR3: TGTGCCAGCAGCGCCCGGGACTATAATTCACCCCTCCACTTT.

V gene TRBV11-2 combines with J gene TRBJ1-1; 7 bases line up with TRBD1. The CDR3 has 15 residues. Germline CDR1 reads SGHAT; CDR2 reads FQNNGV. The junction had 8 bases not matched to a gene; V was cut back by 5 bases and J by 2 bases. The CDR3 nucleotides are TGTGCCAGCAGCATCCGAACAGGGGCTAACACTGAAGCTTTCTTT. As protein: CASSIRTGANTEAFF.

The chain combines TRBV15 with TRBJ1-2; 8 positions agree with TRBD1. Germline V CDR1 and CDR2: LNHNV, YYDKDF (reference sequence). The CDR3 has 13 residues. V lost 2 bases and J lost 8; bases outside the gene matches: 4. CDR3 nucleotides: TGTGCCACCAGCAGAAGACAGGGGAAAGGCTACACCTTC. This translates into CATSRRQGKGYTF.

The chain recombines TRBV5-1 with TRBJ2-3, with D possibly matching TRBD2 (5 bases). Germline V lookup: CDR1 SGHRS, CDR2 YFSETQ. CDR3 size: 15 residues. Trimming left V 2 bases short and J 3 bases short, with 13 bases between. The CDR3 reads CASSLRERTTDTQYF. In nucleotides, the CDR3 is TGCGCCAGCAGCTTAAGGGAGAGGACGACAGATACGCAGTATTTT.

The sample holds a few counts of this clone. The gene calls are TRBV11-2 and TRBJ1-2, with D possibly matching TRBD1 (5 bases). The CDR3 is 14 residues long. Germline V gives CDR1 SGHAT, CDR2 FQNNGV. Trimming shortened V by 5 bases and J by 1 base, and 11 bases separated the two germline ends. CDR3 in DNA: TGTGCCAGCAGCAGGGACGTAAATAACTATGGCTACACCTTC. This codes for CASSRDVNNYGYTF.

The rearrangement joins TRBV18 to TRBJ2-7, with 7 bases matching TRBD1. This CDR3 contains 15 residues. Germline-derived CDR1 and CDR2 are KGHSH and LQKENI. The trim removed 4 bases at V and 5 bases at J, leaving 11 bases unmatched. The CDR3 bases are TGTGCCAGCTCACTAAACTCGGGACAGAGGAACGAGCAGTACTTC. Its translation: CASSLNSGQRNEQYF.

This sequence joins TRBV14 and TRBJ2-1; D is uncertain. CDR1 is SGHDN, CDR2 FVKESK, per germline. The V end lost 0 bases, the J end lost 10 bases, and 13 bases lay between the germline ends. There are 14 residues in the CDR3. This chain's CDR3 is CASSQDPAAREQFF. The DNA for the CDR3 is TGTGCCAGCAGCCAAGATCCGGCAGCTAGGGAGCAGTTCTTC.

This rearrangement joins TRBV6-6 to TRBJ2-3; D gene uncertain. Germline V gene sequence: CDR1 MNHNY, CDR2 SVGAGI (reference sequence). V was clipped by 4 bases and J by 4 bases, with 12 bases between them. The CDR3 extends over 14 amino acids. The CDR3 is CASSSVRRADTQYF. Written as DNA, the CDR3 is TGTGCCAGCAGTTCGGTCAGACGAGCAGATACGCAGTATTTT.

J is TRBJ2-1 and V is TRBV4-1, with D hard to call. This CDR3 has 13 amino acids. Between the trimmed V and J ends, which lost 1 base and 4 bases, there was a span of 5 bases. Germline V gives CDR1 MGHRA, CDR2 YSYEKL. In nucleotides, the CDR3 is TGCGCCAGCAGCCAAGTCATATACAATGAGCAGTTCTTC. It specifies CASSQVIYNEQFF.

The gene calls are TRBV5-6 and TRBJ2-5; the match to TRBD1 covers 8 bases. There are 19 residues in the CDR3. V was clipped by 2 bases and J by 5 bases; unmatched bases: 20. Germline lookup yields CDR1 SGHDT and CDR2 YYEEEE. CDR3 residues: CASSLWARTGSIGRETQYF. The CDR3, as DNA: TGTGCCAGCAGCTTATGGGCCCGGACAGGGTCGATTGGTAGGGAGACCCAGTACTTC. The full variable domain, completed using reference TRBV5-6 and TRBJ2-5, is DAGVTQSPTHLIKTRGQQVTLRCSPKSGHDTVSWYQQALGQGPQFIFQYYEEEERQRGNFPDRFSGHQFPNYSSELNVNALLLGDSALYLCASSLWARTGSIGRETQYFGPGTRLLVL.

By proportion, this clone is medium-sized (0.01 to 0.1%). J is TRBJ2-7 and V is TRBV9, with D unclear. Germline V lookup: CDR1 SGDLS, CDR2 YYNGEE. The length of the CDR3 is 12 residues. V shed 3 bases and J shed 0 bases, with 4 bases lying between them. DNA of the CDR3: TGTGCCAGCAGCGGAAGCTCCTACGAGCAGTACTTC. This encodes CASSGSSYEQYF. Complete variable domain (other parts from reference TRBV9 and TRBJ2-7): DSGVTQTPKHLITATGQRVTLRCSPRSGDLSVYWYQQSLDQGLQFLIQYYNGEERAKGNILERFSAQQFPDLHSELNLSSLELGDSALYFCASSGSSYEQYFGPGTRLTVT.

This clone has a single count. The chain has TRBV5-1 and TRBJ1-6; D perhaps matches TRBD1 (5 bases). CDR1 is SGHRS, CDR2 YFSETQ, per germline. The CDR3 covers 17 residues. V lost 4 bases and J lost 5, with 19 bases in between. CDR3 sequence (DNA): TGCGCCAGCAGCCGAAACGACTCCCCGGGGGATAATTCACCCCTCCACTTT. It specifies CASSRNDSPGDNSPLHF.

The chain employs TRBV28 and TRBJ1-5; D possibly corresponds to TRBD1 (5 bases). V was trimmed by 6 bases and J by 1 base, leaving 13 bases between them. The CDR3 covers 15 residues. The V gene's germline CDR1 is MDHEN and CDR2 SYDVKM. CDR3 DNA sequence: TGTGCCAGCAGGGCCGGCGGGGCCAGCAATCAGCCCCAGCATTTT. Translated: CASRAGGASNQPQHF. The full variable domain, with the rest looked up from reference TRBV28 and TRBJ1-5, is DVKVTQSSRYLVKRTGEKVFLECVQDMDHENMFWYRQDPGLGLRLIYFSYDVKMKEKGDIPEGYSVSREKKERFSLILESASTNQTSMYLCASRAGGASNQPQHFGDGTRLSIL.

The chain couples TRBV3-1 (or the pseudogene TRBV3-2) to TRBJ2-7, with no clear D. Trimming left V 4 bases short and J 0 bases short, with 22 bases between. This CDR3 is 18 amino acids long. Germline assignment: CDR1 LGHDT and CDR2 YNNKEL (reference sequence). The CDR3 sequence: CASSPLPFRLPSSYEQYF. In nucleotides, the CDR3 is TGTGCCAGCAGCCCCCTTCCTTTTCGGCTCCCGAGCTCCTACGAGCAGTACTTC.

This sequence joins TRBV9 and TRBJ2-1; D tentatively fits TRBD1 or TRBD2 (5 bases each). V was shortened by 0 bases and J by 13 bases, with 14 bases between the two germline ends. In germline, CDR1 is SGDLS, CDR2 YYNGEE. This CDR3 contains 13 residues. CDR3 in amino acids: CASSVAGSGLQFF. DNA of the CDR3: TGTGCCAGCAGCGTAGCGGGCTCGGGGCTCCAGTTCTTC. The full variable domain, with the rest looked up from reference TRBV9 and TRBJ2-1, is DSGVTQTPKHLITATGQRVTLRCSPRSGDLSVYWYQQSLDQGLQFLIQYYNGEERAKGNILERFSAQQFPDLHSELNLSSLELGDSALYFCASSVAGSGLQFFGPGTRLTVL.

The J gene is TRBJ1-2, the V gene TRBV20-1; TRBD1 might be the D (6 bases). The V end was cut by 3 bases, the J end by 8 bases, with 13 bases between. The CDR3 spans 12 residues. Germline V gives CDR1 DFQATT, CDR2 SNEGSKA (reference sequence). CDR3 residues: CSASPGAGGYTF. The CDR3 DNA follows: TGCAGTGCTAGTCCGGGGGCGGGCGGCTACACCTTC.